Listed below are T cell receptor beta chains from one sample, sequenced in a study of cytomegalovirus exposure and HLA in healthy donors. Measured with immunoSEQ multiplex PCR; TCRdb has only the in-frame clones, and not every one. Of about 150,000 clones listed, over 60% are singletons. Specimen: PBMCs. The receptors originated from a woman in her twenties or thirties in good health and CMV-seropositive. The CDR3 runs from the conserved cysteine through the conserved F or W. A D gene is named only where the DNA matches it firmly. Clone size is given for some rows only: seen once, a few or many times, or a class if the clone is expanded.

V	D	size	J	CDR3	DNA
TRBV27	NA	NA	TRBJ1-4	CASSSHRVRGEKLFF	TGTGCCAGCAGTTCTCACAGGGTTCGGGGTGAAAAACTGTTTTTT
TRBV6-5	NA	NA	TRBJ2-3	CASSYGGAGTDTQYF	TGTGCCAGCAGTTACGGGGGGGCCGGCACAGATACGCAGTATTTT
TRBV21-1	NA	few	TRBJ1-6	CASPQPWDRGDYNSPLHF	TGTGCCAGCCCCCAACCCTGGGACAGGGGCGACTATAATTCACCCCTCCACTTT
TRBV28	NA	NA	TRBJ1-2	CASEGGSDGYTF	TGTGCCAGCGAGGGGGGGTCGGACGGCTACACCTTC
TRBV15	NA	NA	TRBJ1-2	CATSRVEGGNGYTF	TGTGCCACCAGCAGAGTGGAGGGCGGAAATGGCTACACCTTC
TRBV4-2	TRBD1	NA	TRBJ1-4	CASSQDYLGQPSEKLFF	TGTGCCAGCAGCCAAGATTACCTGGGACAGCCAAGTGAAAAACTGTTTTTT
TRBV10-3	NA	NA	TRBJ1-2	CAISESTYGYTF	TGTGCCATCAGTGAGTCAACATATGGCTACACCTTC
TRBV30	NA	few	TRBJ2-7	CAWRGGLKGYEQYF	TGTGCCTGGAGGGGGGGGCTCAAGGGATACGAGCAGTACTTC
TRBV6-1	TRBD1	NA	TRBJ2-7	CASRWGQGFYEQYF	TGTGCCAGCAGATGGGGACAGGGGTTTTACGAGCAGTACTTC
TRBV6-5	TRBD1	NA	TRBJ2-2	CASSYGTGAGELFF	TGTGCCAGCAGTTACGGGACAGGGGCCGGGGAGCTGTTTTTT
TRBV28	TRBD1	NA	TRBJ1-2	CASSLQGNYGYTF	TGTGCCAGCAGTCTACAGGGGAACTATGGCTACACCTTC
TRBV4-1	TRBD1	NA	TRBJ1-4	CASSQDGTGNEKLFF	TGCGCCAGCAGCCAAGATGGGACAGGAAATGAAAAACTGTTTTTT
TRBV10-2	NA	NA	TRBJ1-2	CASSEQGIVGGYTF	TGCGCCAGCAGCGAACAGGGTATTGTTGGGGGCTACACCTTC
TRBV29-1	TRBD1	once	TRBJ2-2	CSASGQSTGELFF	TGCAGCGCTTCGGGACAGTCCACCGGGGAGCTGTTTTTT
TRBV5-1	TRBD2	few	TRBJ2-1	CASSLRAGGLDEQFF	TGCGCCAGCAGCTTACGAGCGGGGGGCCTTGATGAGCAGTTCTTC
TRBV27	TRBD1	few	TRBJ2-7	CASSSDRDPYEQYF	TGTGCCAGCAGTTCAGACAGGGACCCCTACGAGCAGTACTTC
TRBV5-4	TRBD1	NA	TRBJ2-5	CASSWDRGSETQYF	TGTGCCAGCAGCTGGGACAGAGGTTCAGAGACCCAGTACTTC
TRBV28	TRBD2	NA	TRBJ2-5	CASSLTSGGTTPKETQYF	TGTGCCAGCAGTTTAACTAGCGGGGGGACTACCCCTAAAGAGACCCAGTACTTC
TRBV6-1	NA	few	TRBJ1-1	CASSKKGFYGAFF	TGTGCCAGCAGTAAAAAGGGGTTTTATGGAGCTTTCTTT
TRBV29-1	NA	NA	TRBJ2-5	CSVKDHRSRGTETQYF	TGCAGCGTTAAAGATCATAGGTCGAGGGGGACGGAGACCCAGTACTTC
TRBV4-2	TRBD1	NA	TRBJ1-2	CASSQDPHRGYGYTF	TGTGCCAGCAGCCAAGATCCCCACAGGGGCTATGGCTACACCTTC
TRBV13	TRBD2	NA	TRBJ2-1	CASSLRSGASSYNEQFF	TGTGCCAGCAGCCTGCGGAGCGGGGCGAGCTCCTACAATGAGCAGTTCTTC
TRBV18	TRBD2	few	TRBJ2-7	CASSPVAGGEVYEQYF	TGTGCCAGCTCACCGGTAGCGGGGGGCGAGGTCTACGAGCAGTACTTC
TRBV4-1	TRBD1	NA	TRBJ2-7	CASSHPNRLQGQGLGPRYEQYF	TGCGCCAGCAGCCATCCAAACAGACTGCAGGGACAGGGACTCGGACCACGATACGAGCAGTACTTC
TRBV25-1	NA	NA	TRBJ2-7	CASRIRDTHDF	TGTGCCAGCAGGATCCGGGACACCCATGACTTC
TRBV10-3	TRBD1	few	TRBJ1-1	CATQTGVTEAFF	TGTGCCACCCAAACAGGGGTCACTGAAGCTTTCTTT
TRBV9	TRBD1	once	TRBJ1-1	CASNYVQGGNTEAFF	TGTGCCAGCAACTACGTTCAGGGGGGGAACACTGAAGCTTTCTTT
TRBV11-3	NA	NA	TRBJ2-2	CASSFQGSNTGELFF	TGTGCCAGCAGCTTTCAGGGATCGAACACCGGGGAGCTGTTTTTT
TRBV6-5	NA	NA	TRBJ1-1	CASSYSLEERPAFF	TGTGCCAGCAGTTACTCTCTGGAGGAGAGGCCCGCTTTCTTT
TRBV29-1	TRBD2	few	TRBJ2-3	CSVEQPGLAGGQRLQYF	TGCAGCGTGGAGCAACCCGGACTAGCGGGGGGGCAACGGCTCCAGTATTTT
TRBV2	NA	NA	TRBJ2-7	CASRRDQGSYEQYF	TGTGCCAGCAGACGAGATCAGGGTTCCTACGAGCAGTACTTC
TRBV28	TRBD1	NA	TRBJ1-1	CASRRQGAPEAFF	TGTGCCAGCAGAAGACAGGGGGCGCCTGAAGCTTTCTTT
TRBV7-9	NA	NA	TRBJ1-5	CASSCPSGGERNQPQHF	TGTGCCAGCAGTTGTCCGTCGGGGGGGGAACGCAATCAGCCCCAGCATTTT
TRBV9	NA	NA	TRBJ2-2	CASSSRGAGELFF	TGTGCCAGCAGCTCCAGGGGAGCCGGGGAGCTGTTTTTT
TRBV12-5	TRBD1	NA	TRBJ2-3	CASGPGQGASDTQYF	TGTGCTAGTGGTCCCGGACAGGGAGCCTCAGATACGCAGTATTTT
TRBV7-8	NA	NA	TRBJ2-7	CASSLARVAGPTYEQYF	TGTGCCAGCAGCTTAGCGAGGGTGGCAGGCCCCACCTACGAGCAGTACTTC
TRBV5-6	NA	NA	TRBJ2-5	CASSAGIRETQYF	TGTGCCAGCAGTGCGGGTATTCGAGAGACCCAGTACTTC
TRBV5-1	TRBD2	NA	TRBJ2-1	CASSSGVSSYNEQFF	TGCGCCAGCAGCAGCGGGGTAAGCTCCTACAATGAGCAGTTCTTC
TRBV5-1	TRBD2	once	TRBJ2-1	CASRPSGTTYNEQFF	TGCGCCAGCAGACCGAGCGGGACGACCTACAATGAGCAGTTCTTC
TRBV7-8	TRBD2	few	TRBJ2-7	CASSSLAGVSYEQYF	TGTGCCAGCAGTTCGCTAGCGGGAGTGTCCTACGAGCAGTACTTC
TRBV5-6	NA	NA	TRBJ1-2	CASSLVGVTSGYTF	TGTGCCAGCAGCTTGGTGGGAGTTACGTCTGGCTACACCTTC
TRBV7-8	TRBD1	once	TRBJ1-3	CASSWTGQGLGNTIYF	TGTGCCAGCAGCTGGACGGGACAGGGGTTAGGAAACACCATATATTTT
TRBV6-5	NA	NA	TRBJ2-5	CASSYRMTTQETQYF	TGTGCCAGCAGTTACAGGATGACTACTCAAGAGACCCAGTACTTC
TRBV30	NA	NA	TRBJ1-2	CASNRAGYTF	TGTGCCTCAAACAGGGCTGGCTACACCTTC
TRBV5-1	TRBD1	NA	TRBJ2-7	CASSLDGQGPYEQYF	TGCGCCAGCAGCTTGGATGGACAGGGCCCCTACGAGCAGTACTTC
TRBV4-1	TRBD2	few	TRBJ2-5	CASSQGRTSGREETQYF	TGCGCCAGCAGCCAAGGTAGAACTAGCGGGAGGGAAGAGACCCAGTACTTC
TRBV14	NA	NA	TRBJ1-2	CASSQGFTGLYGYTF	TGTGCCAGCAGCCAAGGGTTTACAGGGCTCTATGGCTACACCTTC
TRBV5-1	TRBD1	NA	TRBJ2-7	CASSSNQGASEQYF	TGCGCCAGCAGCAGCAACCAGGGGGCCTCCGAGCAGTACTTC
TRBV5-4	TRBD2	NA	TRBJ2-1	CASSLGLAVGGLYNEQFF	TGTGCCAGCAGCTTGGGACTAGCGGTGGGGGGACTCTACAATGAGCAGTTCTTC
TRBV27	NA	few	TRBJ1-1	CASSVTPGWALTEAFF	TGTGCCAGCAGCGTAACCCCAGGATGGGCACTCACTGAAGCTTTCTTT
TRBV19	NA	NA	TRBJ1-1	CASKDIQRDTEAFF	TGTGCCAGTAAGGACATTCAACGGGACACTGAAGCTTTCTTT
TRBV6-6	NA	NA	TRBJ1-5	CASSYGGGNQPQHF	TGTGCCAGCAGTTACGGGGGCGGCAATCAGCCCCAGCATTTT
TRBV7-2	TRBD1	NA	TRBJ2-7	CASSLVHRTGVFDEQYF	TGTGCCAGCAGCTTAGTGCATCGGACAGGGGTATTCGACGAGCAGTACTTC
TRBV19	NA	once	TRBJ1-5	CASPLVLAADNQPQHF	TGTGCCAGTCCGCTAGTATTGGCAGCTGACAATCAGCCCCAGCATTTT
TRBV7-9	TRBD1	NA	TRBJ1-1	CASRLQGIAEAFF	TGTGCCAGCAGGTTACAGGGGATCGCTGAAGCTTTCTTT
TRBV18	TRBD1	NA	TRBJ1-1	CASSPLDRDQAFF	TGTGCCAGCTCACCTTTAGACAGGGACCAAGCTTTCTTT
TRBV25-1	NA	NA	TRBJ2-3	CASSIASETQYF	TGTGCCAGCAGTATAGCGTCGGAAACGCAGTATTTT
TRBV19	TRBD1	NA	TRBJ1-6	CASSPRRDSFNSPLHF	TGTGCCAGTAGTCCTCGTAGGGACAGCTTTAATTCACCCCTCCACTTT
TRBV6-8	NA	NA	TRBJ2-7	CASSQSWRGNEQYF	TGTGCCAGCAGCCAATCGTGGAGGGGCAACGAGCAGTACTTC
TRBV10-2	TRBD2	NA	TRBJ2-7	CASTGGDSMGSYEQYF	TGCGCCAGCACCGGGGGGGATTCAATGGGCTCCTACGAGCAGTACTTC